The next 18 T cell receptor beta chains were all read from a single sample in a study of T cell responses to AZD1222 COVID-19 vaccine. Profiling relied on immunoSEQ multiplex PCR, and the TCRdb table lists in-frame clones only, not all of them. There are approximately 120,000 clones in the sample; less than 95% occur only once, and approximately 4.5% lies in the top ten. The specimen was peripheral blood, collected on day 0 of MenACWY control vaccination. The receptors here all came from an adult in good health.

The chain carries TRBV6-5 and TRBJ2-1; 8 positions match TRBD1. Germline loops: CDR1 MNHEY, CDR2 SVGAGI. The CDR3 totals 14 residues. With 6 bases clipped from V and 4 bases from J, the junction kept 5 bases outside the gene matches. The CDR3 DNA is TGTGCCAGCAGCCCCGGACAGGGTTACAATGAGCAGTTCTTC. Its translation is CASSPGQGYNEQFF.

The V call is TRBV6-5, the J call TRBJ2-1; D ambiguous. Trimming took off 6 bases at V and 6 bases at J, with 15 bases between the two ends. CDR3 size: 14 residues. Germline lookup yields CDR1 MNHEY and CDR2 SVGAGI. In nucleotides, the CDR3 is TGTGCCAGCAGCACCCCTGAGAACGGCAATGAGCAGTTCTTC. This codes for CASSTPENGNEQFF.

Of note for this clone: Germline is not matched at one junction end, which may reflect a read error. The DNA of the CDR3 is TGTGCCAGCTCTCCACAGGGGACAGGGTTTGGCGAGCAGTACTTC. This encodes CASSPQGTGFGEQYF. This chain uses TRBV18 with TRBJ2-7; TRBD1 agrees at 9 bases. The CDR3 runs 15 residues. In germline, CDR1 is KGHSH, CDR2 LQKENI.

V usage is TRBV30 and J usage is TRBJ1-4, with 7 nucleotides matching TRBD1. From germline, CDR1 is GTSNPN and CDR2 SVGIG (reference sequence). V was clipped by 0 bases and J by 1 base; unmatched bases: 2. CDR3 length: 15 residues. The chain's CDR3 is CAWSVGTVTNEKLFF. The CDR3 DNA follows: TGTGCCTGGAGTGTGGGGACAGTAACTAATGAAAAACTGTTTTTT.

V and J are TRBV7-2 and TRBJ1-5, with D unresolved. The V gene lost 1 base and the J gene lost 5 bases, with 9 bases spanning the gap. Germline CDR1 and CDR2: SGHTA and FQGNSA. The CDR3 length is 14 residues. CDR3 nucleotide sequence: TGTGCCAGCAGCTTAGTTTATGGGGATCAGCCCCAGCATTTT. It codes for CASSLVYGDQPQHF.

The CDR3 protein is CASRYTGAQETQYF. The DNA of the CDR3 is TGTGCCAGCAGGTATACGGGGGCCCAAGAGACCCAGTACTTC. The genes are TRBV7-9 and TRBJ2-5; the D call may be TRBD1 or TRBD2 (6 bases each). The CDR3 consists of 14 residues. Trimming took off 6 bases at V and 1 base at J, with 12 bases between the two ends. Germline V CDR1 and CDR2: SEHNR, FQNEAQ (reference sequence).

This clone was detected only a few times. J is TRBJ2-7 and V is TRBV7-9, with 9 bases aligning to TRBD1. CDR3 size: 13 residues. Germline lookup yields CDR1 SEHNR and CDR2 FQNEAQ (reference sequence). V shed 5 bases, J shed 12 bases, and the junction held 11 bases outside the gene matches. The CDR3 sequence is CASSTSGTGRLYV. The DNA for the CDR3 is TGTGCCAGCAGCACAAGTGGGACAGGGAGGTTGTACGTC.

V is TRBV6-2 or TRBV6-3 and J is TRBJ2-1, with 8 positions matching TRBD2. The CDR3 contains 15 residues. Germline CDR1 is MNHEY and CDR2 is SVGEGT. Unmatched junction bases numbered 6, after V lost 6 bases and J lost 2 bases. The CDR3 DNA sequence: TGTGCCAGCAGCCGCAGCGGGGGCCCCTACAATGAGCAGTTCTTC. Translating gives CASSRSGGPYNEQFF.

This clone appeared a single time. The chain links TRBV7-8 to TRBJ2-5; D is uncertain. CDR3 length equals 15 residues. Trimming left V 5 bases short and J 2 bases short, with 15 bases between. Germline V gives CDR1 SGHVS, CDR2 FQNEAQ. CDR3 sequence: CASSRIPDHQETQYF. Here the CDR3 DNA reads TGTGCCAGCAGCCGTATCCCCGACCATCAAGAGACCCAGTACTTC.

The CDR3 spells CASSFGTSLYTDTQYF. The CDR3 bases are TGTGCCAGCAGCTTTGGGACTAGCCTTTACACAGATACGCAGTATTTT. This rearrangement joins TRBV7-9 to TRBJ2-3; 9 bases match TRBD2. After removal of 3 bases from V and 2 bases from J, the junction contained 6 bases not matched to a gene. Looked up from germline, CDR1 is SEHNR and CDR2 is FQNEAQ (reference sequence). The CDR3 is 16 residues long.

The rearrangement uses TRBV7-9 and TRBJ2-5; 11 nucleotides match TRBD2. Trimming removed 4 bases from V and 4 bases from J; junction bases left unmatched: 2. From germline, CDR1 is SEHNR and CDR2 FQNEAQ (reference sequence). This CDR3 has 14 residues. CDR3 sequence reads: CASSSGLAGETQYF. The CDR3 DNA sequence: TGTGCCAGCAGCTCCGGACTAGCGGGAGAGACCCAGTACTTC.

This chain connects TRBV12-3 or TRBV12-4 to TRBJ1-2; D uncertain. V was cut by 4 bases and J by 5 bases, with 8 bases left in between. This CDR3 has 12 amino acids. The CDR3 coding sequence is TGTGCCAGCAGTTACGGAGAGTATGGCTACACCTTC. It codes for CASSYGEYGYTF.

The J gene is TRBJ1-1, the V gene TRBV7-2, with D tentatively TRBD1 (6 bases). Trimming pared 6 bases from V and 1 base from J, leaving 9 bases between. CDR1 SGHTA and CDR2 FQGNSA come from the germline V gene. This CDR3 spans 13 amino acids. The CDR3: CASRLGQNTEAFF. The CDR3 DNA follows: TGTGCCAGCAGACTGGGACAGAACACTGAAGCTTTCTTT.

The chain carries TRBV4-3 and TRBJ1-4; D is perhaps TRBD1 (5 bases). The CDR3 spans 18 residues. Trimming stripped 4 bases from V and 2 bases from J, with 20 bases between. Germline V lookup: CDR1 LGHNA, CDR2 YSLEER. As DNA, the CDR3 is TGCGCCAGCAGCCGAGCGGACATAAGTTGGTCCACTAATGAAAAACTGTTTTTT. This sequence encodes CASSRADISWSTNEKLFF.

The chain has TRBV2 and TRBJ1-5; D uncertain. CDR3 length: 12 residues. Trimming shortened V by 4 bases and J by 6 bases, and 7 bases separated the two germline ends. Germline assignment: CDR1 SNHLY and CDR2 FYNNEI. The CDR3 protein is CASSAQGQPQHF. CDR3 coding DNA: TGTGCCAGCAGTGCCCAAGGTCAGCCCCAGCATTTT. Combining the CDR3 with reference TRBV2 and TRBJ1-5 gives the whole variable domain EPEVTQTPSHQVTQMGQEVILRCVPISNHLYFYWYRQILGQKVEFLVSFYNNEISEKSEIFDDQFSVERPDGSNFTLKIRSTKLEDSAMYFCASSAQGQPQHFGDGTRLSIL.

The rearrangement links TRBV5-8 to TRBJ2-3; 8 nucleotides align to TRBD1. CDR1 SGHTS and CDR2 YDEGEE come from the germline V gene. The V and J ends lost 0 bases and 0 bases, in that order; junction bases with no gene match: 3. The CDR3 has 16 residues. The CDR3 reads CASSLGQGWSTDTQYF. The CDR3 DNA is TGTGCCAGCAGCTTGGGACAGGGGTGGAGCACAGATACGCAGTATTTT.

The rearrangement links TRBV27 to TRBJ2-2; D is unresolved. The V and J ends lost 5 bases and 5 bases respectively, with 9 bases between them. CDR3 length equals 13 residues. Germline lookup yields CDR1 MNHEY and CDR2 SMNVEV (reference sequence). This CDR3 is CASSLHSTGELFF. For the CDR3, the DNA is TGTGCCAGCAGTCTCCACTCGACCGGGGAGCTGTTTTTT.

V usage is TRBV28 and J usage is TRBJ1-3; D is ambiguous. The CDR3 covers 13 residues. V gave up 11 bases and J gave up 0 bases, with 11 bases separating them. CDR1 and CDR2 (germline): MDHEN, SYDVKM. The CDR3 bases are TGTGCCTCGGGCGGGTTCTCTGGAAACACCATATATTTT. It yields the protein CASGGFSGNTIYF.